Following are 17 T cell receptor beta chains from one sample sequenced in a study of cytomegalovirus exposure and HLA in healthy donors. Profiled with immunoSEQ multiplex PCR; TCRdb holds only in-frame clones, not every one. The repertoire consists of 300,000 to 350,000 clones, with 88% occurring once and the leading ten covering around 0.96%. Sequencing was performed on PBMCs. Receptors originate from a man aged 25 to 45 in good health and CMV-seronegative.

Concerning this clone itself: This CDR3 is also generated by other DNA sequences in the sample. The chain employs TRBV12-5 and TRBJ2-6; possible D gene TRBD2, 6 bases. Trimming pared 6 bases from V and 2 bases from J, leaving 11 bases between. The length of the CDR3 is 15 residues. Germline-derived CDR1 and CDR2 are LGHNT and FRNRAP. CDR3 in DNA: TGTGCTAGTGGCCGTGGCGGGGCTGGGGCCAACGTCCTGACTTTC. This sequence encodes CASGRGGAGANVLTF.

V is TRBV20-1 and J is TRBJ2-1; D uncertain. There are 11 residues in the CDR3. CDR1 DFQATT and CDR2 SNEGSKA come from the germline V gene (reference sequence). V shed 6 bases and J shed 6 bases, with 9 bases lying between them. CDR3 coding DNA: TGCAGTGCCCCCGACACCAATGAGCAGTTCTTC. Amino acid sequence: CSAPDTNEQFF.

This chain links TRBV18 with TRBJ1-3, with D uncertain. This CDR3 is 13 amino acids long. V gave up 7 bases and J gave up 2 bases, with 9 bases separating them. Germline V gives CDR1 KGHSH, CDR2 LQKENI. The CDR3 DNA reads as TGTGCCAGCTTGCCACATCCTGGAAACACCATATATTTT. Its translation is CASLPHPGNTIYF.

The CDR3, as DNA: TGTGCCAGCAGTGAATTAGGCGTAGGGGGCCTGTCTAACAATGAGCAGTTCTTC. Its protein product is CASSELGVGGLSNNEQFF. The chain recombines TRBV2 with TRBJ2-1, with TRBD1 matching 7 bases. The CDR3 consists of 18 residues. Germline V gene lookup returns CDR1 SNHLY and CDR2 FYNNEI. V shed 2 bases and J 5 bases; nucleotides not matched to a gene: 15.

This sequence joins TRBV6-1 and TRBJ1-5, with D hard to call. This CDR3 region has 13 residues. The V gene's germline CDR1 is MNHNS and CDR2 SASEGT. V was trimmed by 0 bases and J by 6 bases, leaving 6 bases between them. This CDR3 is CASSEARRQPQHF. For the CDR3, the DNA is TGTGCCAGCAGTGAAGCGCGGCGTCAGCCCCAGCATTTT.

This clone was found once. The rearrangement uses TRBV6-7 and TRBJ2-7, with D unclear. TRBV6-7 is labeled an ORF, and its function is uncertain. This CDR3 region has 14 residues. Trimming left V 2 bases short and J 4 bases short, with 12 bases between. This CDR3 reads CASSYVLVRYEQYF. The DNA of the CDR3 is TGTGCCAGCAGTTACGTTCTAGTTCGGTACGAGCAGTACTTC.

The chain is built from TRBV7-8 and TRBJ2-1; weak D call: TRBD1 (6 bases). Germline V lookup: CDR1 SGHVS, CDR2 FQNEAQ. CDR3 length: 17 amino acids. V gave up 0 bases and J gave up 4 bases, with 16 bases separating them. CDR3 sequence reads: CASSLARRTEDYNEQFF. DNA for the CDR3: TGTGCCAGCAGCTTAGCGCGACGGACAGAGGATTACAATGAGCAGTTCTTC.

This rearrangement joins TRBV7-9 to TRBJ1-1, with D tentatively TRBD1 (5 bases). The length of the CDR3 is 12 residues. Between the trimmed V and J ends, which lost 5 bases and 13 bases, there was a span of 17 bases. Germline V gene lookup returns CDR1 SEHNR and CDR2 FQNEAQ (reference sequence). For the CDR3, the DNA is TGTGCCAGCAGCCCTCCGGCCGGGGGGGTTTTCTTT. Residues: CASSPPAGGVFF.

This clone occurred once. The chain recombines TRBV10-3 with TRBJ2-3, with no clear D. V was trimmed by 5 bases and J by 2 bases, leaving 11 bases between them. The CDR3 loop spans 14 amino acids. Germline V lookup: CDR1 ENHRY, CDR2 SYGVKD. The CDR3 region is CAISSLATTDTQYF. CDR3 coding DNA: TGTGCCATCAGTTCCCTGGCCACCACAGATACGCAGTATTTT.

J is TRBJ1-1 and V is TRBV5-6, with 7 bases aligning to TRBD1. Trimming at V came to 4 bases and at J to 3 bases, leaving 9 bases not matched to a gene. This CDR3 spans 15 amino acids. Per the germline V gene, CDR1 is SGHDT and CDR2 is YYEEEE. CDR3 nucleotides: TGTGCCAGCAGCGCACCGGGACAGAGTGACACTGAAGCTTTCTTT. It codes for CASSAPGQSDTEAFF.

CDR3 residues: CASSGRTGVFEDYEQYF. CDR3 DNA: TGTGCCAGCAGCGGACGGACAGGGGTGTTTGAGGACTACGAGCAGTACTTC. The V and J genes are TRBV11-2 and TRBJ2-7; 9 positions match TRBD1. CDR3 length: 17 residues. Germline lookup yields CDR1 SGHAT and CDR2 FQNNGV. Trimming removed 5 bases from V and 3 bases from J; junction bases left unmatched: 14.

This chain links TRBV7-6 with TRBJ2-5; perhaps TRBD1 as D (6 bases). CDR3 size: 16 residues. Germline CDR1 SGHVS, CDR2 FNYEAQ. Trimming cost V 3 bases and J 3 bases, with 17 bases left between them. The CDR3 DNA sequence: TGTGCCAGCAGCTTCTATGAAGGACAGTTGGAAGAGACCCAGTACTTC. Its translation: CASSFYEGQLEETQYF.

The genes are TRBV27 and TRBJ2-2; maybe TRBD2 (6 bases). Looked up from germline, CDR1 is MNHEY and CDR2 is SMNVEV (reference sequence). This CDR3 has 14 amino acids. V was pared by 7 bases and J by 8 bases, with 17 bases between. The DNA for the CDR3 is TGTGCCAGCACAAACCCGGGGGTGCTGGGGGAGCTGTTTTTT. It codes for CASTNPGVLGELFF.

The V and J genes are TRBV27 and TRBJ1-6, with D tentatively TRBD1 (5 bases). The CDR3 covers 13 residues. Trimming pared 0 bases from V and 11 bases from J, leaving 8 bases between. Germline values: CDR1 MNHEY, CDR2 SMNVEV (reference sequence). CDR3 coding DNA: TGTGCCAGCAGTTTATCAAGGGGTACACCCCTCCACTTT. It yields the protein CASSLSRGTPLHF.

Note on this clone: Its ends do not fully match the called genes, so a read error is possible. V and J are TRBV10-3 and TRBJ2-1; no definite D call. Germline CDR1 ENHRY, CDR2 SYGVKD. The CDR3 is made up of 12 amino acids. The DNA for the CDR3 is TGTGCCATCAGTGAGTCCTACGATGAGCAGTTCTTC. Translating it yields CAISESYDEQFF.

V gene TRBV10-3 combines with J gene TRBJ1-5; 7 bases are a match to TRBD1. With 10 bases clipped from V and 3 bases from J, the junction kept 6 bases outside the gene matches. Germline V gene data show CDR1 as ENHRY and CDR2 as SYGVKD. This CDR3 comprises 13 residues. The CDR3 region has the DNA TGTGCCACCCGGGACAGTTTCAATCAGCCCCAGCATTTT. It codes for CATRDSFNQPQHF.

This chain links TRBV6-5 with TRBJ1-5; 7 bases line up with TRBD1. V gave up 4 bases and J gave up 0 bases; unmatched junction bases: 3. This CDR3 region has 15 residues. Per the germline V gene, CDR1 is MNHEY and CDR2 is SVGAGI. The CDR3 nucleotides are TGTGCCAGCAGTTCTGGGACAGTTAGCAATCAGCCCCAGCATTTT. It yields the protein CASSSGTVSNQPQHF.